The rows below give T cell receptor beta chains drawn from one sample of a study of blood T cell repertoires in COVID-19. The method was immunoSEQ multiplex PCR; TCRdb's version includes in-frame clones alone and lacks a portion of them. The repertoire holds 350,000 to 400,000 clones, with approximately 86% as singletons. The specimen sequenced was peripheral blood. Receptor source: a woman aged 55-70 years with COVID-19, enrolled during active disease. Both conserved end residues are part of each CDR3. Each record gives: V gene, J gene, clone size, D gene, CDR3 protein, CDR3 DNA. D genes are given only for firm matches. A row's size may be missing; if present it is once, few, many or a size class.

V gene: TRBV11-2; J gene: TRBJ2-3; clone size: -; D gene: TRBD2; CDR3 protein: CASSLALAGSTDTQYF; CDR3 DNA: TGTGCCAGCAGCTTAGCTCTAGCGGGGTCCACAGATACGCAGTATTTT
V gene: TRBV7-9; J gene: TRBJ2-1; clone size: once; D gene: -; CDR3 protein: CASSLTTIYNEQFF; CDR3 DNA: TGTGCCAGCAGCTTAACGACTATCTACAATGAGCAGTTCTTC
V gene: TRBV7-8; J gene: TRBJ1-1; clone size: -; D gene: -; CDR3 protein: CASSFRETEAFF; CDR3 DNA: TGTGCCAGCAGCTTCCGGGAGACTGAAGCTTTCTTT
V gene: TRBV7-2; J gene: TRBJ1-1; clone size: -; D gene: TRBD1; CDR3 protein: CASSPRQGSGTEAFF; CDR3 DNA: TGTGCCAGCAGCCCAAGACAGGGGTCGGGAACTGAAGCTTTCTTT
V gene: TRBV2; J gene: TRBJ2-7; clone size: -; D gene: -; CDR3 protein: CASGRTVSYEQYF; CDR3 DNA: TGTGCCAGCGGACGGACTGTCTCCTACGAGCAGTACTTC
V gene: TRBV9; J gene: TRBJ2-3; clone size: -; D gene: TRBD2; CDR3 protein: CASSGSGGGSTDTQYF; CDR3 DNA: TGTGCCAGCAGCGGTAGCGGGGGGGGAAGCACAGATACGCAGTATTTT
V gene: TRBV12-5; J gene: TRBJ2-7; clone size: -; D gene: TRBD2; CDR3 protein: CASGFPSGGTAYEQYF; CDR3 DNA: TGTGCTAGTGGTTTCCCCAGCGGGGGGACCGCCTACGAGCAGTACTTC
V gene: TRBV24-1; J gene: TRBJ1-2; clone size: once; D gene: TRBD1; CDR3 protein: CATSDGTAYGYTF; CDR3 DNA: TGTGCCACCAGTGATGGGACAGCCTATGGCTACACCTTC
V gene: TRBV5-6; J gene: TRBJ2-2; clone size: -; D gene: -; CDR3 protein: CASRDMPLTGELFF; CDR3 DNA: TGTGCCAGCAGGGACATGCCTCTTACCGGGGAGCTGTTTTTT
V gene: TRBV9; J gene: TRBJ2-3; clone size: many; D gene: TRBD2; CDR3 protein: CASSPSGGVPSTDTQYF; CDR3 DNA: TGTGCCAGCAGCCCAAGCGGGGGGGTTCCTAGCACAGATACGCAGTATTTT
V gene: TRBV7-8; J gene: TRBJ1-5; clone size: -; D gene: -; CDR3 protein: CASSWGGGGRVPQPQHF; CDR3 DNA: TGTGCCAGCAGCTGGGGTGGGGGGGGAAGAGTTCCCCAGCCCCAGCATTTT
V gene: TRBV19; J gene: TRBJ1-5; clone size: -; D gene: TRBD1; CDR3 protein: CASSGTGGQPQHF; CDR3 DNA: TGTGCCAGTAGCGGGACAGGGGGTCAGCCCCAGCATTTT
V gene: TRBV5-6; J gene: TRBJ1-1; clone size: -; D gene: -; CDR3 protein: CASSLELGAAEAFF; CDR3 DNA: TGTGCCAGCAGCTTGGAACTGGGGGCCGCTGAAGCTTTCTTT
V gene: TRBV11-2; J gene: TRBJ2-7; clone size: -; D gene: -; CDR3 protein: CASSLGGHEQYF; CDR3 DNA: TGTGCCAGCAGCTTAGGGGGGCACGAGCAGTACTTC
V gene: TRBV13; J gene: TRBJ2-7; clone size: -; D gene: TRBD1; CDR3 protein: CASSLVDRVHEQYF; CDR3 DNA: TGTGCCAGCAGCTTAGTCGACAGGGTGCACGAGCAGTACTTC
V gene: TRBV5-1; J gene: TRBJ1-2; clone size: -; D gene: -; CDR3 protein: CASSRAGREVDGYTF; CDR3 DNA: TGCGCCAGCAGCCGTGCGGGCAGGGAGGTTGATGGCTACACCTTC
V gene: TRBV29-1; J gene: TRBJ1-5; clone size: -; D gene: -; CDR3 protein: CSVVEQVNQPQHF; CDR3 DNA: TGCAGCGTTGTCGAGCAGGTCAATCAGCCCCAGCATTTT
V gene: TRBV9; J gene: TRBJ2-5; clone size: -; D gene: -; CDR3 protein: CASSSGSAKTQYF; CDR3 DNA: TGTGCCAGCAGCTCCGGGTCAGCGAAGACCCAGTACTTC
V gene: TRBV7-9; J gene: TRBJ1-4; clone size: few; D gene: -; CDR3 protein: CASSLLARGGEKLFF; CDR3 DNA: TGTGCCAGCAGCTTATTAGCTAGGGGCGGTGAAAAACTGTTTTTT
V gene: TRBV10-3; J gene: TRBJ1-1; clone size: -; D gene: TRBD1; CDR3 protein: CAIRTGANTEAFF; CDR3 DNA: TGTGCCATAAGGACAGGGGCGAACACTGAAGCTTTCTTT
V gene: TRBV30; J gene: TRBJ1-2; clone size: -; D gene: -; CDR3 protein: CAWSVVQTYYGYTF; CDR3 DNA: TGTGCCTGGAGTGTAGTACAGACCTACTATGGCTACACCTTC
V gene: TRBV5-6; J gene: TRBJ1-2; clone size: -; D gene: -; CDR3 protein: CASSLSVPRRHYGYTF; CDR3 DNA: TGTGCCAGCAGCTTGAGCGTACCGCGGCGACACTATGGCTACACCTTC
V gene: TRBV18; J gene: TRBJ2-7; clone size: -; D gene: -; CDR3 protein: CASSPRQSSYEQYF; CDR3 DNA: TGTGCCAGCTCACCACGACAGAGCTCCTACGAGCAGTACTTC
V gene: TRBV30; J gene: TRBJ1-5; clone size: -; D gene: -; CDR3 protein: CAWSSGGLLSNQPQHF; CDR3 DNA: TGTGCCTGGAGTAGTGGAGGCCTACTTAGCAATCAGCCCCAGCATTTT
V gene: TRBV18; J gene: TRBJ2-7; clone size: once; D gene: -; CDR3 protein: CASSRTGFTSYEQYF; CDR3 DNA: TGTGCCAGCTCACGCACAGGGTTCACCTCCTACGAGCAGTACTTC
V gene: TRBV19; J gene: TRBJ1-2; clone size: -; D gene: -; CDR3 protein: CASSPLLDYGYTF; CDR3 DNA: TGTGCCAGTAGTCCGTTACTAGATTATGGCTACACCTTC
V gene: TRBV7-2; J gene: TRBJ2-7; clone size: few; D gene: TRBD1; CDR3 protein: CASSYRDRGREQYF; CDR3 DNA: TGTGCCAGCAGCTACCGGGACAGGGGTCGCGAGCAGTACTTC
V gene: TRBV30; J gene: TRBJ1-3; clone size: -; D gene: -; CDR3 protein: CAWSGGHLSGNTIYF; CDR3 DNA: TGTGCCTGGAGTGGGGGACACCTCTCTGGAAACACCATATATTTT
V gene: TRBV12-3/TRBV12-4; J gene: TRBJ1-1; clone size: few; D gene: -; CDR3 protein: CASKVEGEAFF; CDR3 DNA: TGTGCCAGCAAAGTAGAGGGTGAAGCTTTCTTT
V gene: TRBV7-2; J gene: TRBJ1-2; clone size: once; D gene: -; CDR3 protein: CASSLDGGLGGYTF; CDR3 DNA: TGTGCCAGCAGCTTGGATGGGGGCCTGGGGGGCTACACCTTC
V gene: TRBV23-1; J gene: TRBJ2-3; clone size: -; D gene: TRBD2; CDR3 protein: CASFGTSGNTDTQYF; CDR3 DNA: TGCGCCTCCTTCGGGACTAGCGGAAACACAGATACGCAGTATTTT
V gene: TRBV25-1; J gene: TRBJ1-2; clone size: -; D gene: TRBD1; CDR3 protein: CASSLGGTSYGYTF; CDR3 DNA: TGTGCCAGCAGTCTAGGGGGCACGTCCTATGGCTACACCTTC
V gene: TRBV27; J gene: TRBJ2-7; clone size: -; D gene: TRBD2; CDR3 protein: CASSPVTSLHEQYF; CDR3 DNA: TGTGCCAGCAGTCCGGTGACTAGCCTCCACGAGCAGTACTTC
V gene: TRBV5-4; J gene: TRBJ2-1; clone size: -; D gene: -; CDR3 protein: CASSQQYEQFF; CDR3 DNA: TGTGCCAGCTCCCAACAATACGAGCAGTTCTTC
V gene: TRBV12-3/TRBV12-4; J gene: TRBJ2-1; clone size: -; D gene: -; CDR3 protein: CASTFSVGEQFF; CDR3 DNA: TGTGCCAGCACCTTTAGCGTCGGTGAGCAGTTCTTC
V gene: TRBV11-2; J gene: TRBJ1-6; clone size: -; D gene: TRBD1; CDR3 protein: CASSLTGAYNSPLHF; CDR3 DNA: TGTGCCAGCAGCTTGACAGGGGCCTATAATTCACCCCTCCACTTT
V gene: TRBV14; J gene: TRBJ2-1; clone size: -; D gene: TRBD2; CDR3 protein: CATAGGTYNEQFF; CDR3 DNA: TGTGCCACGGCGGGGGGGACCTACAATGAGCAGTTCTTC
V gene: TRBV9; J gene: TRBJ1-5; clone size: once; D gene: TRBD1; CDR3 protein: CASTPGQGGNQPQHF; CDR3 DNA: TGTGCCAGCACTCCGGGACAGGGCGGCAATCAGCCCCAGCATTTT
V gene: TRBV19; J gene: TRBJ1-2; clone size: -; D gene: -; CDR3 protein: CASSGGGLEGYGYTF; CDR3 DNA: TGTGCCAGTAGCGGGGGAGGCCTCGAAGGTTATGGCTACACCTTC
V gene: TRBV11-3; J gene: TRBJ2-7; clone size: once; D gene: -; CDR3 protein: CASSSWDIAYEQYF; CDR3 DNA: TGTGCCAGCAGCTCCTGGGACATAGCCTACGAGCAGTACTTC
V gene: TRBV19; J gene: TRBJ1-4; clone size: -; D gene: -; CDR3 protein: CASIGVPHQATNEKLFF; CDR3 DNA: TGTGCCAGTATAGGAGTTCCACACCAAGCAACTAATGAAAAACTGTTTTTT
V gene: TRBV7-2; J gene: TRBJ1-2; clone size: -; D gene: TRBD1; CDR3 protein: CASSSHPTGGGYTF; CDR3 DNA: TGTGCCAGCAGCTCTCACCCTACAGGGGGTGGCTACACCTTC
V gene: TRBV30; J gene: TRBJ1-5; clone size: -; D gene: -; CDR3 protein: CAWDQRGSGQPQHF; CDR3 DNA: TGTGCCTGGGACCAGCGGGGTTCGGGTCAGCCCCAGCATTTT
V gene: TRBV18; J gene: TRBJ1-1; clone size: many; D gene: -; CDR3 protein: CASSPTVNTEAFF; CDR3 DNA: TGTGCCAGCTCGCCGACAGTGAACACTGAAGCTTTCTTT
V gene: TRBV3-1/TRBV3-2; J gene: TRBJ2-3; clone size: -; D gene: -; CDR3 protein: CASSQGAGRTGRADTQYF; CDR3 DNA: TGTGCCAGCAGCCAAGGAGCCGGGAGGACAGGGAGGGCAGATACGCAGTATTTT